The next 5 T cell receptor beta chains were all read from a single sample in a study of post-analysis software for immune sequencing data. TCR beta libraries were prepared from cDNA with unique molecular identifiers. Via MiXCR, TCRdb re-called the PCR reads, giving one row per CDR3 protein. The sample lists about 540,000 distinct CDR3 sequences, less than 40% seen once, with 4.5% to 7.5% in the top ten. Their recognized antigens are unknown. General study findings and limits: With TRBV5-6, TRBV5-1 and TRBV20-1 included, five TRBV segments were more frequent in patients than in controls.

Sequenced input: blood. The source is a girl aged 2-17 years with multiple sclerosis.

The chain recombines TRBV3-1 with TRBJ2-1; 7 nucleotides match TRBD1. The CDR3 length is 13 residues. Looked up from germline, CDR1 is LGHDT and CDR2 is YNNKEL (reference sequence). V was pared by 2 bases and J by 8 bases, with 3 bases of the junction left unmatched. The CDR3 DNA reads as TGTGCCAGCAGCCAAAACAGGGGTGATGAGCAGTTCTTC. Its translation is CASSQNRGDEQFF.

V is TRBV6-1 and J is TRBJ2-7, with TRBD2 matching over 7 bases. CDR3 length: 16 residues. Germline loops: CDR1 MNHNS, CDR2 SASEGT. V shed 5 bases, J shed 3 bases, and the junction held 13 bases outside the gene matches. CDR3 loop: CASSRAGSSGSYEQYF. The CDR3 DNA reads TGTGCCAGCAGTCGGGCAGGCTCTAGCGGTAGCTACGAGCAGTACTTC.

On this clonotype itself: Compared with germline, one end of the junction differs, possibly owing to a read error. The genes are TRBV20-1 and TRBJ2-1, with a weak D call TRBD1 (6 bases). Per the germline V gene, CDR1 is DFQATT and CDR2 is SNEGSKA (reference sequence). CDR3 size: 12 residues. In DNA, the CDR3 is TGCAGTACTAGAGCACAGGGAATCGGGCAGTTCTTC. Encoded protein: CSTRAQGIGQFF.

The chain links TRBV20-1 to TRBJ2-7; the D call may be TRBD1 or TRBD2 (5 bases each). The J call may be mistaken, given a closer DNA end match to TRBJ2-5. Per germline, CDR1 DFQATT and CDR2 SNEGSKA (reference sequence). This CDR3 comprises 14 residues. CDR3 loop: CSASGLRDKGTQYF. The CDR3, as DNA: TGCAGTGCTAGTGGACTCAGGGATAAAGGGACCCAGTACTTC.

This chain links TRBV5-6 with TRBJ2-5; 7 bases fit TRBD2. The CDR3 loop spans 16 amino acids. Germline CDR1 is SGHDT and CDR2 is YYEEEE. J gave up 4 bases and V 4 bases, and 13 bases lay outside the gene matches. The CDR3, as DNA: TGTGCCAGCAGCCACCAGACTAGCCCGGTCGTAGAGACCCAGTACTTC. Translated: CASSHQTSPVVETQYF.